These 22 T cell receptor beta chains were sequenced from one sample in a study of T cells in women clearing cervical HPV infection (dated by TCRdb to the late 2010s). Library creation used the immunoSEQ multiplex PCR assay. This is the immuneACCESS table as TCRdb keeps it, with only in-frame sequences that have V and J called. A part of the clones is gone; compared with another copy, unresolved V genes explain less than half, and the rest is unexplained. In this sample's table one finds roughly 20,000 clones. The top ten clonotypes cover roughly 5.4% of the sample. The sequencing input was blood buffy coat. The receptor set was obtained from a woman between 18 and 70 years old with a cervical HPV16 infection that either progressed to CIN3+ or cleared (not recorded which).

Measured by frequency, this clone is medium-sized. The read falls 3 residues short of the CDR3 end, and the missing part is taken from the germline J gene. The chain couples TRBV2 to TRBJ2-2; weak D call: TRBD1 (6 bases). V shed 6 bases and J shed 5 bases, with 13 bases lying between them. CDR1 SNHLY and CDR2 FYNNEI come from the germline V gene. CDR3 length: 14 amino acids. The DNA read from the CDR3 is TGTGCCAGCAGCCCGGACAGAACGACCGGGGAG. Translating it yields CASSPDRTTGE. The whole CDR3 protein is CASSPDRTTGELFF.

Comments on this clone: The read is 3 residues too short to cover the CDR3 end, so that end is filled in from the germline J gene. The rearrangement uses TRBV2 and TRBJ2-1, with D possibly TRBD2 on 6 matching bases. Looked up from germline, CDR1 is SNHLY and CDR2 is FYNNEI. The length of the CDR3 is 17 residues. The ends were cut back, 5 bases at V and 3 bases at J, with 20 bases in the middle. CDR3 amino acids: CASSTPPLGGLYNEQFF. Incomplete CDR3 DNA: TGTGCCAGCAGTACCCCCCCTCTGGGGGGTCTCTACAATGAG.

About this clone: The observed sequence ends 3 residues before the CDR3 terminus, with the missing tail filled in from the germline J gene. The V call is TRBV5-5, the J call TRBJ1-4; tentative D call: TRBD1 (6 bases). The ends were cut back, 3 bases at V and 3 bases at J, with 12 bases in the middle. This CDR3 has 15 amino acids. Per the germline V gene, CDR1 is SGHKS and CDR2 is YYEKEE (reference sequence). The CDR3 reads CASSSTGRSNEKLFF. Incomplete CDR3 DNA: TGTGCCAGCAGCTCCACAGGGCGCTCTAATGAAAAA.

About this clone itself: The read gets to within 3 residues of the CDR3 end, and the germline J gene fills in the rest. This chain links TRBV7-8 with TRBJ2-3; 10 bases line up with TRBD1. The junction had 2 bases not matched to a gene; V was cut back by 1 base and J by 4 bases. The CDR3 covers 15 residues. Germline V gives CDR1 SGHVS, CDR2 FQNEAQ. Partial CDR3 DNA: TGTGCCAGCAGCTTAGGACAGGGGGCACCAGATACG. As protein: CASSLGQGAPDT. The complete CDR3 sequence is CASSLGQGAPDTQYF.

In the case of this clone: Read coverage stops 3 residues before the CDR3 terminus; the germline J gene supplies the remainder. The J gene is TRBJ2-3, the V gene TRBV7-6; 7 bases are shared with TRBD2. The CDR3 is 15 residues long. Germline CDR1 and CDR2: SGHVS and FNYEAQ. CDR3 DNA (partial): TGTGCCAGCAGCCTTGGGACTACTCGGAGGGAGACG. Translation: CASSLGTTRRET. The whole CDR3 protein reads CASSLGTTRRETQYF.

With respect to this clone: The CDR3 is cut off 3 residues early in the read; its end comes from the germline J gene. V is TRBV2 and J is TRBJ1-2, with TRBD1 matching over 11 bases. Looked up from germline, CDR1 is SNHLY and CDR2 is FYNNEI. This CDR3 has 14 residues. The V gene end was trimmed by 4 bases and the J gene end by 4 bases; junction bases not matched to a gene: 2. CDR3: CASSGGQGVYGYTF. The CDR3 bases that were read are TGTGCCAGCAGTGGGGGACAGGGGGTCTATGGC.

The covered CDR3 bases are TGTGCCTGGAGTGTCGGGACAGGGGCGACTTCACCC. It yields the protein CAWSVGTGATSP. The whole CDR3 reads CAWSVGTGATSPLHF. V and J are TRBV30 and TRBJ1-6; the match to TRBD1 covers 10 bases. The DNA ends 3 residues before the CDR3 does, and the rest of the CDR3 is filled in from the germline J gene. Germline values: CDR1 GTSNPN, CDR2 SVGIG (reference sequence). There are 15 residues in the CDR3. The trim removed 0 bases at V and 9 bases at J, leaving 5 bases unmatched.

Of note for this clone: From the germline J gene comes the end of the CDR3, since the read stops 3 residues before it. The gene calls are TRBV20-1 and TRBJ1-1, with D hard to call. CDR3 size: 16 residues. V was cut by 0 bases and J by 4 bases, with 18 bases left in between. Germline V gives CDR1 DFQATT, CDR2 SNEGSKA (reference sequence). CDR3 DNA, as far as it was read: TGCAGTGCTAGAGATTGGGCTCGCTCGAAGGGCACTGAA. This gives the protein CSARDWARSKGTE. The full CDR3 protein is CSARDWARSKGTEAFF.

About this clone itself: The read gets to within 3 residues of the CDR3 end, and the germline J gene fills in the rest. Other nucleotide sequences in the sample specify the same CDR3. The chain employs TRBV7-8 and TRBJ2-4; a possible D gene is TRBD2 (5 bases). Germline-derived CDR1 and CDR2 are SGHVS and FQNEAQ. The V end lost 7 bases, the J end lost 0 bases, and 16 bases lay between the germline ends. The CDR3 runs to 16 residues. CDR3 region: CASTPDLALAKNIQYF. The sequenced CDR3 bases are TGTGCCAGCACCCCGGACTTGGCTCTAGCCAAAAACATT.

According to its frequency, this clone is medium-sized. CDR3 bases read: TGTGCCACCAGCAGTGGACAGGGAACAGATACG. Its protein is CATSSGQGTDT. The whole CDR3 sequence is CATSSGQGTDTQYF. This chain uses TRBV15 with TRBJ2-3, with 8 nucleotides matching TRBD1. The read falls 3 residues short of the CDR3 end, and the missing part is taken from the germline J gene. Germline loops: CDR1 LNHNV, CDR2 YYDKDF (reference sequence). After removal of 3 bases from V and 3 bases from J, the junction contained 2 bases not matched to a gene. The CDR3 length is 14 residues.

Remarks on this clone: The read comes to an end 3 residues before the CDR3 does, leaving the germline J gene to fill in the end. The rearrangement uses TRBV18 and TRBJ2-3; possibly TRBD2 for D (5 bases). V gave up 3 bases and J gave up 4 bases, with 14 bases separating them. Germline V gives CDR1 KGHSH, CDR2 LQKENI. There are 15 residues in the CDR3. The CDR3 bases that were read are TGTGCCAGCTCACCTCGGGTGGTAGCGTCAGATACG. This encodes CASSPRVVASDT. The full CDR3 reads CASSPRVVASDTQYF.

The CDR3 loop reads CASKGSVSAETQYF. The CDR3 bases that were read are TGTGCCAGCAAAGGAAGTGTATCGGCGGAGACG. J is TRBJ2-3 and V is TRBV7-2, with D unresolved. The read terminates 3 residues ahead of where the CDR3 ends, so the germline J gene completes it. CDR1 is SGHTA and CDR2 is FQGNSA in the germline V gene. This CDR3 has 14 residues.

To note about this clone: At one of its ends the junction is not consistent with the germline gene, which may arise from a read error. The read is 3 residues too short to cover the CDR3 end, so that end is filled in from the germline J gene. The V and J genes are TRBV7-7 and TRBJ2-3; the match to TRBD2 covers 10 bases. CDR3 size: 13 residues. CDR1 SSHAT and CDR2 FNYEAQ come from the germline V gene (reference sequence). CDR3 protein: CASSRTSGETQYF. Partial CDR3 DNA: TGTGCTAGCAGCCGGACTAGCGGAGAGACG.

In the case of this clone: Sequencing ends 3 residues short of the CDR3 end; the germline J gene provides the rest. This chain uses TRBV6-2 or TRBV6-3 with TRBJ1-2; a weak D match, TRBD1 (5 bases). V shed 0 bases and J shed 7 bases, with 9 bases lying between them. Germline-derived CDR1 and CDR2 are MNHEY and SVGEGT. There are 13 residues in the CDR3. The sequenced part of the CDR3 DNA is TGTGCCAGCAGTTACTCACAGGTTACTGGC. Protein sequence: CASSYSQVTG. The whole CDR3 protein is CASSYSQVTGYTF.

Remarks on this clone: The missing CDR3 end, 3 residues past where the read stops, is filled in from the germline J gene. V usage is TRBV6-2 or TRBV6-3 and J usage is TRBJ2-7; D is ambiguous. CDR3 length equals 14 residues. The V end lost 7 bases, the J end lost 2 bases, and 15 bases lay between the germline ends. Germline-derived CDR1 and CDR2 are MNHEY and SVGEGT. This CDR3 is CASKLASNPYEQYF. The CDR3 bases that were read are TGTGCCAGCAAATTGGCCTCCAACCCCTACGAG.

A note on this clone: The read terminates 3 residues ahead of where the CDR3 ends, so the germline J gene completes it. The chain couples TRBV6-2 or TRBV6-3 to TRBJ1-5; D is unclear. Germline lookup yields CDR1 MNHEY and CDR2 SVGEGT. Deletions cut 0 bases from V and 9 bases from J, with 6 bases between. The CDR3 runs 12 residues. The CDR3 sequence is CASSYSRRPQHF. The sequenced CDR3 bases are TGTGCCAGCAGTTACTCGCGGAGGCCC.

About this clone: Read sequence stops 3 residues before the CDR3 end, and the germline J gene provides the missing end. This chain uses TRBV11-2 with TRBJ2-3; D remains ambiguous. The CDR3 contains 12 residues. Per germline, CDR1 SGHAT and CDR2 FQNNGV. The CDR3 DNA, read in part, is TGTGCCAGCAGCTTCGTAGGGCAGCCG. It encodes CASSFVGQP. The full CDR3 reads CASSFVGQPQYF.

Comment on this clone: The CDR3 end falls 3 residues outside the read, so it is completed with the germline J gene. This CDR3 is also generated by other DNA sequences in the sample. V and J are TRBV7-8 and TRBJ1-3; a possible D gene is TRBD1 (6 bases). CDR1 is SGHVS and CDR2 is FQNEAQ in the germline V gene. This CDR3 is 14 amino acids long. The part of the CDR3 DNA that was read is TGTGCCAGCAGCTCAGGGGTCGGCGGAAACATA. Protein: CASSSGVGGNI. Given in full, the CDR3 is CASSSGVGGNIIYF.

A remark on this clone: The read stops 3 residues short of the end of the CDR3; the missing end is completed from the germline J gene. The gene calls are TRBV7-9 and TRBJ2-1; 8 bases are shared with TRBD2. From germline, CDR1 is SEHNR and CDR2 FQNEAQ (reference sequence). V shed 2 bases and J 5 bases; nucleotides not matched to a gene: 5. This CDR3 is built from 15 residues. The CDR3: CASSLRGGVNNEQFF. Partial CDR3 DNA: TGTGCCAGCAGCTTACGGGGGGGCGTCAACAATGAG.

As for this clone: The DNA ends 3 residues before the CDR3 does, and the rest of the CDR3 is filled in from the germline J gene. V is TRBV2 and J is TRBJ2-2, with D maybe TRBD2 (5 bases). The CDR3 totals 14 residues. Germline CDR1 SNHLY, CDR2 FYNNEI. V was clipped by 4 bases and J by 3 bases, with 9 bases between them. The part of the CDR3 DNA that was read is TGTGCCAGCAGTGTCGGGGTCGACACCGGGGAG. Its protein product is CASSVGVDTGE. The complete CDR3 protein is CASSVGVDTGELFF.

On this clone itself: The CDR3 is cut off 3 residues early in the read; its end comes from the germline J gene. The chain combines TRBV7-9 with TRBJ2-5; TRBD1 matches 7 bases. J was trimmed by 5 bases and V by 2 bases; bases with no gene match: 8. The CDR3 is made up of 15 amino acids. Germline V lookup: CDR1 SEHNR, CDR2 FQNEAQ (reference sequence). The covered CDR3 bases are TGTGCCAGCAGCTTATCGACAGGGAATAGGGAGACC. This codes for CASSLSTGNRET. The full CDR3 reads CASSLSTGNRETQYF.

Notes on this clone: Coverage ceases 3 residues before the CDR3 finishes, and the germline J gene fills in the end. This specimen includes other DNA sequences encoding the same CDR3. The chain links TRBV7-9 to TRBJ1-2, with a weak D call TRBD1 (6 bases). This CDR3 region has 14 residues. V lost 1 base, J lost 6 bases, and 12 bases lay in between. The germline V gene encodes CDR1 SEHNR and CDR2 FQNEAQ (reference sequence). CDR3 bases read: TGTGCCAGCAGCTTAGTTGGCAGGGGTGATGGC. Its translation: CASSLVGRGDG. The entire CDR3 is CASSLVGRGDGYTF.